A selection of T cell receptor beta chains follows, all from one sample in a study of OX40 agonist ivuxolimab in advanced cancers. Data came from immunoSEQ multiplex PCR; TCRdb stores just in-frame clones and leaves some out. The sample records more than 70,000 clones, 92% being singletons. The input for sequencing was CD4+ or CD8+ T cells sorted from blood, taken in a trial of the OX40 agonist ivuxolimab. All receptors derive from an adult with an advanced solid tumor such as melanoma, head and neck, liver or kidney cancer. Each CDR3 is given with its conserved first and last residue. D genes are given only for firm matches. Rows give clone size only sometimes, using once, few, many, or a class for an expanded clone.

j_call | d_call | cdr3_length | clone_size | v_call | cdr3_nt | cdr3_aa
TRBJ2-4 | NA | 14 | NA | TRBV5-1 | TGCGCCAGCAGCTTGGGAGGGGCGCCGGACATTCAGTACTTC | CASSLGGAPDIQYF
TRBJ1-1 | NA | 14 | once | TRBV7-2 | TGTGCCAGCAGCTTACGGATGGGGGACACTGAAGCTTTCTTT | CASSLRMGDTEAFF
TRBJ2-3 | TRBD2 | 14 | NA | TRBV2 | TGTGCCGACCGGGAGGCGGCGGGTCCAGATACGCAGTATTTT | CADREAAGPDTQYF
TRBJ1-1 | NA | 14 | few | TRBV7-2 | TGTGCCAGCAGCCATGGACGTTCTAGCACTGAAGCTTTCTTT | CASSHGRSSTEAFF
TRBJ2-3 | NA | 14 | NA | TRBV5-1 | TGCGCCAGCAGCTCAGAGTTTAGGGCAGATACGCAGTATTTT | CASSSEFRADTQYF
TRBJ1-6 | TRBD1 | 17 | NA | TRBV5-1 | TGCGCCAGCAGCTTGGGGACAGGGTTGGCTGTCAATTCACCCCTCCACTTT | CASSLGTGLAVNSPLHF
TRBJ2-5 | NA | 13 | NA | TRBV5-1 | TGCGCCAGCAGCCCGACATTCCAAGAGACCCAGTACTTC | CASSPTFQETQYF
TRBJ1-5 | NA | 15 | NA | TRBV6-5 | TGTGCCAGCAGTTATCGGGGGTATAGCAATCAGCCCCAGCATTTT | CASSYRGYSNQPQHF
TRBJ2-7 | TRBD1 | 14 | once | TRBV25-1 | TGTGCCAGCAGTGCCGGGACAGCTACCTACGAGCAGTACTTC | CASSAGTATYEQYF
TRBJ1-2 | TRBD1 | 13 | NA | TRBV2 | TGTGCCAGCAGTCCGGGACAGGGTAGTGGCTACACCTTC | CASSPGQGSGYTF
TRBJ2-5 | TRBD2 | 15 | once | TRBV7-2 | TGTGCCAGCAGCTTAAGGGGCGGGGGAGGCGAGACCCAGTACTTC | CASSLRGGGGETQYF
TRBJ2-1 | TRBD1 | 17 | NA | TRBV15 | TGTGCCACCAGCAGACTGGGGACAGGAAGCTCCTACAATGAGCAGTTCTTC | CATSRLGTGSSYNEQFF
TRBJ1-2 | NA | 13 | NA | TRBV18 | TGTGCCAGCTCTCCGGACAGTAACTATGGCTACACCTTC | CASSPDSNYGYTF
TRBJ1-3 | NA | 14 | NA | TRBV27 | TGTGCCAGCAGTTTAAGGGGGGCTGGAAACACCATATATTTT | CASSLRGAGNTIYF
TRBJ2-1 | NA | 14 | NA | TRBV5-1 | TGCGCCAGCAGCTTGGAGGCCAAATACAATGAGCAGTTCTTC | CASSLEAKYNEQFF
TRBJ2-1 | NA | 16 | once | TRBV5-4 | TGTGCCAGCAGCCTTGGAGTTTTCCCCTCCTACAATGAGCAGTTCTTC | CASSLGVFPSYNEQFF
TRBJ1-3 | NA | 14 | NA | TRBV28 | TGTGCCAGCACTATAAGTGGGGCTGGAAACACCATATATTTT | CASTISGAGNTIYF
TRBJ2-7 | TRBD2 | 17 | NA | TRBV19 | TGTGCCAGTAGTATAAGGCGACTAGCGGGGGGTTCCTACGAGCAGTACTTC | CASSIRRLAGGSYEQYF
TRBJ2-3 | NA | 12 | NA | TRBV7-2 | TGTGCCAGCAGCTTAATGGGAGATACGCAGTATTTT | CASSLMGDTQYF